The rows below give T cell receptor beta chains drawn from one sample of a study of a mutant IDH1 vaccine in newly diagnosed glioma. Assay: immunoSEQ multiplex PCR; the TCRdb copy retains only in-frame clones and omits some. The profile shows about 36,000 clones, 80% of them singletons. For these TCRs, the target antigens are not known. Source: peripheral blood mononuclear cells (PBMCs), taken from a glioma patient whose treatment included an IDH1 peptide vaccine. The receptor source for this set is a young woman with glioma. Some clones in this sample may be carry-over from other donors' samples. Both conserved end residues are part of each CDR3. D genes are given only for firm matches. Where a row states a size, it is once, few, many or the class of an expanded clone; other rows omit it.

j_call: TRBJ2-7; clone_size: -; cdr3_length: 14; d_call: TRBD1; v_call: TRBV6-6; cdr3_nt: TGTGCCAGCAGGGGGACAGGGAGCTCCTACGAGCAGTACTTC; cdr3_aa: CASRGTGSSYEQYF
j_call: TRBJ1-2; clone_size: -; cdr3_length: 16; d_call: TRBD1; v_call: TRBV5-8; cdr3_nt: TGTGCCAGCAGCTTGGGACAGGGAATGGGAAACTATGGCTACACCTTC; cdr3_aa: CASSLGQGMGNYGYTF
j_call: TRBJ2-7; clone_size: -; cdr3_length: 17; d_call: -; v_call: TRBV28; cdr3_nt: TGTGCCAGCAGTTTAGGGGTAGTTGGGACCCTGAACTACGAGCAGTACTTC; cdr3_aa: CASSLGVVGTLNYEQYF
j_call: TRBJ1-2; clone_size: -; cdr3_length: 14; d_call: -; v_call: TRBV7-6; cdr3_nt: TGTGCCAGCAGCCAAACTGACCAGGGTAGGCGCTACACCTTC; cdr3_aa: CASSQTDQGRRYTF
j_call: TRBJ2-2; clone_size: -; cdr3_length: 16; d_call: TRBD2; v_call: TRBV30; cdr3_nt: TGTGCCTGGAGTCGCGGAATGACTAGCGAACCCGGGGAGCTGTTTTTT; cdr3_aa: CAWSRGMTSEPGELFF
j_call: TRBJ2-3; clone_size: -; cdr3_length: 13; d_call: -; v_call: TRBV9; cdr3_nt: TGTGCCAGCAGCGTAGGCAGCACAGATACGCAGTATTTT; cdr3_aa: CASSVGSTDTQYF
j_call: TRBJ1-4; clone_size: -; cdr3_length: 15; d_call: TRBD1; v_call: TRBV9; cdr3_nt: TGTGCCAGCAGCCCCACCGGGACAGGGCGAGAAAAACTGTTTTTT; cdr3_aa: CASSPTGTGREKLFF
j_call: TRBJ2-1; clone_size: -; cdr3_length: 18; d_call: -; v_call: TRBV9; cdr3_nt: TGTGCCAGCAGCGTAGCTATTCCTTTGCGGTCCTCCTACAATGAGCAGTTCTTC; cdr3_aa: CASSVAIPLRSSYNEQFF
j_call: TRBJ2-3; clone_size: -; cdr3_length: 14; d_call: -; v_call: TRBV4-1; cdr3_nt: TGCGCCAGCAGCCCGGGGGGCGCGAAAGATACGCAGTATTTT; cdr3_aa: CASSPGGAKDTQYF
j_call: TRBJ2-1; clone_size: few; cdr3_length: 15; d_call: -; v_call: TRBV6-5; cdr3_nt: TGTGCCAGCAGTTGGCTCCGGGGCTCCGGCAATGAGCAGTTCTTC; cdr3_aa: CASSWLRGSGNEQFF
j_call: TRBJ2-7; clone_size: -; cdr3_length: 14; d_call: TRBD2; v_call: TRBV7-9; cdr3_nt: TGTGCCAGCAGGACTAGCGGGAGCGGGAACGAGCAGTACTTC; cdr3_aa: CASRTSGSGNEQYF
j_call: TRBJ2-3; clone_size: -; cdr3_length: 8; d_call: -; v_call: TRBV5-8; cdr3_nt: TGTGCCAGCGGCAGGCAGTATTTT; cdr3_aa: CASGRQYF
j_call: TRBJ2-5; clone_size: -; cdr3_length: 14; d_call: -; v_call: TRBV29-1; cdr3_nt: TGCAGCGTTGTATGGCAGGGAGGCCAAGAGACCCAGTACTTC; cdr3_aa: CSVVWQGGQETQYF
j_call: TRBJ1-1; clone_size: few; cdr3_length: 14; d_call: -; v_call: TRBV27; cdr3_nt: TGTGCCAGCAGTTTAAGACGGTTGAACACTGAAGCTTTCTTT; cdr3_aa: CASSLRRLNTEAFF
j_call: TRBJ2-7; clone_size: -; cdr3_length: 13; d_call: -; v_call: TRBV5-1; cdr3_nt: TGCGCCAGCAGCCTGGACTGGGAGTACGAGCAGTACTTC; cdr3_aa: CASSLDWEYEQYF
j_call: TRBJ2-7; clone_size: -; cdr3_length: 14; d_call: TRBD2; v_call: TRBV19; cdr3_nt: TGTGCCCCGCGACTAGCGGGATTGTTCTACGAGCAGTACTTC; cdr3_aa: CAPRLAGLFYEQYF
j_call: TRBJ1-1; clone_size: once; cdr3_length: 14; d_call: TRBD1; v_call: TRBV6-1; cdr3_nt: TGTGCCAGCAGTAAATGGGGACAGTCCACGGAAGCTTTCTTT; cdr3_aa: CASSKWGQSTEAFF
j_call: TRBJ2-3; clone_size: -; cdr3_length: 19; d_call: TRBD2; v_call: TRBV10-1; cdr3_nt: TGCGCCAGCAGTGATGTAGGCGGGAGAGGGAAGTATACCACAGATACGCAGTATTTT; cdr3_aa: CASSDVGGRGKYTTDTQYF
j_call: TRBJ2-7; clone_size: -; cdr3_length: 15; d_call: TRBD1; v_call: TRBV9; cdr3_nt: TGTGCCAGCAGCGCGACCGGGACAGGGGGTTACGAGCAGTACTTC; cdr3_aa: CASSATGTGGYEQYF
j_call: TRBJ2-6; clone_size: -; cdr3_length: 17; d_call: TRBD1; v_call: TRBV19; cdr3_nt: TGTGCCAGTAGAGATAGGGGACAGGGTGCAGGGGCCAACGTCCTGACTTTC; cdr3_aa: CASRDRGQGAGANVLTF
j_call: TRBJ2-6; clone_size: -; cdr3_length: 17; d_call: -; v_call: TRBV28; cdr3_nt: TGTGCCAGCAGAAACGTTGGGATTAACTCTGGGGCCAACGTCCTGACTTTC; cdr3_aa: CASRNVGINSGANVLTF
j_call: TRBJ2-7; clone_size: -; cdr3_length: 14; d_call: TRBD2; v_call: TRBV11-3; cdr3_nt: TGTGCCAGCAATCGGGGACTAGCGGGAGGCGAGCAGTACTTC; cdr3_aa: CASNRGLAGGEQYF
j_call: TRBJ2-5; clone_size: -; cdr3_length: 11; d_call: -; v_call: TRBV28; cdr3_nt: TGTGCCAGCAGTTTTCAGGAGACCCAGTACTTC; cdr3_aa: CASSFQETQYF
j_call: TRBJ2-2; clone_size: -; cdr3_length: 14; d_call: -; v_call: TRBV2; cdr3_nt: TGTGCCAGCAAAGGGGGAGTCAACACCGGGGAGCTGTTTTTT; cdr3_aa: CASKGGVNTGELFF
j_call: TRBJ1-1; clone_size: -; cdr3_length: 13; d_call: -; v_call: TRBV11-3; cdr3_nt: TGTGCCAGCAGCTTAAGTGGGGACACTGAAGCTTTCTTT; cdr3_aa: CASSLSGDTEAFF
j_call: TRBJ2-3; clone_size: -; cdr3_length: 15; d_call: -; v_call: TRBV14; cdr3_nt: TGTGCCAGCAGCCAAGTCGGGGTTCTCACAGATACGCAGTATTTT; cdr3_aa: CASSQVGVLTDTQYF
j_call: TRBJ1-5; clone_size: few; cdr3_length: 13; d_call: TRBD1; v_call: TRBV10-2; cdr3_nt: TGCGCCACGACACGACAGGGGGATCAGCCCCAGCATTTT; cdr3_aa: CATTRQGDQPQHF
j_call: TRBJ1-1; clone_size: -; cdr3_length: 13; d_call: -; v_call: TRBV19; cdr3_nt: TGTGCCAGTAGCCCCGAGGGGAACACTGAAGCTTTCTTT; cdr3_aa: CASSPEGNTEAFF
j_call: TRBJ2-5; clone_size: -; cdr3_length: 12; d_call: TRBD1; v_call: TRBV6-5; cdr3_nt: TGTGCCAGCAGGGGACAGGACGAGACCCAGTACTTC; cdr3_aa: CASRGQDETQYF
j_call: TRBJ2-7; clone_size: -; cdr3_length: 14; d_call: TRBD1; v_call: TRBV6-6; cdr3_nt: TGTGCCAGCAGTTACGGACAGGGTATAGACGAGCAGTACTTC; cdr3_aa: CASSYGQGIDEQYF
j_call: TRBJ1-2; clone_size: -; cdr3_length: 13; d_call: TRBD1; v_call: TRBV5-1; cdr3_nt: TGCGCCAGCAGCTTACCAGGGACAGATGGCTACACCTTC; cdr3_aa: CASSLPGTDGYTF
j_call: TRBJ1-5; clone_size: -; cdr3_length: 14; d_call: -; v_call: TRBV7-8; cdr3_nt: TGTGCCAGCAGCTTAAATGGGGTCGGGCAGCCCCAGCATTTT; cdr3_aa: CASSLNGVGQPQHF
j_call: TRBJ2-7; clone_size: -; cdr3_length: 14; d_call: -; v_call: TRBV30; cdr3_nt: TGTGCCTGGAGTGTATCGCGGCAGGGCTACGAGCAGTACTTC; cdr3_aa: CAWSVSRQGYEQYF
j_call: TRBJ2-7; clone_size: -; cdr3_length: 14; d_call: TRBD2; v_call: TRBV6-5; cdr3_nt: TGTGCCAGCAGTTTTAGCGGGGGGGCCAAAGAGCAGTACTTC; cdr3_aa: CASSFSGGAKEQYF
j_call: TRBJ2-7; clone_size: -; cdr3_length: 15; d_call: TRBD2; v_call: TRBV9; cdr3_nt: TGTGCCAGCAGCGTAGCAGCGGGAGAATACTACGAGCAGTACTTC; cdr3_aa: CASSVAAGEYYEQYF
j_call: TRBJ1-1; clone_size: -; cdr3_length: 12; d_call: -; v_call: TRBV7-9; cdr3_nt: TGTGCCAGCAGTTGGACAGCCACTGAAGCTTTCTTT; cdr3_aa: CASSWTATEAFF